A single sample gave rise to the 3 T cell receptor beta chains below, sequenced in a study of cytomegalovirus exposure and HLA in healthy donors listed by TCRdb under 2017. The library was made by the immunoSEQ multiplex PCR assay. A mixture of 60 forward primers for TCR Vbeta segments and 13 reverse primers for TCR Jbeta segments was used in the multiplex PCR. Here the immuneACCESS table is served through TCRdb, limited to in-frame sequences with V and J called. Missing clones are a known gap in these copies; in checked studies unresolved V genes cover under half, and the rest lacks a known reason. In this sample the table shows fewer than 150,000 clones, roughly 80% of which occur a single time. The top ten clonotypes cover around 4.5% of the sample. Sequencing was done on a sample of PBMCs. The receptors shown here come from a middle-aged man in good health and CMV-seropositive.

The chain joins TRBV14 to TRBJ2-7; possible D gene TRBD1, 5 bases. V was shortened by 4 bases and J by 0 bases, with 10 bases between the two germline ends. Germline values: CDR1 SGHDN, CDR2 FVKESK. CDR3 length: 14 residues. The CDR3 region is CASSLHRSSYEQYF. In nucleotides, the CDR3 is TGTGCCAGCAGCCTTCACAGGAGCTCCTACGAGCAGTACTTC.

A note on this clone: Different DNA sequences within this sample yield the same CDR3. The V and J genes are TRBV5-1 and TRBJ2-7; a weak D match, TRBD2 (5 bases). V shed 4 bases and J shed 5 bases, with 19 bases lying between them. Germline V gene data show CDR1 as SGHRS and CDR2 as YFSETQ. The CDR3 is made up of 15 amino acids. This chain's CDR3 is CASSAFLGSFDEQYF. The CDR3 DNA sequence: TGCGCCAGCAGCGCATTCTTAGGGAGTTTCGACGAGCAGTACTTC.

The chain combines TRBV7-3 with TRBJ2-3, with 13 nucleotides matching TRBD2. V lost 4 bases to trimming and J lost 1 base; unmatched junction nucleotides: 8. The CDR3 covers 18 residues. Germline-derived CDR1 and CDR2 are SGHTA and FQGTGA. CDR3 bases: TGTGCCAGCAGCTCCGCCGGGGGACTAGCGGGGCGCACAGATACGCAGTATTTT. Protein sequence: CASSSAGGLAGRTDTQYF.